These T cell receptor beta chains were read from a single sample in a study of OX40 agonist ivuxolimab in advanced cancers. Some clones are missing from TCRdb's copy, which holds only in-frame ones; the method was immunoSEQ multiplex PCR. This table has 72,000 or so clones, 89% appearing once. The sample was CD4+ or CD8+ T cells sorted from blood, taken in a trial of the OX40 agonist ivuxolimab. All receptors come from an adult with an advanced solid tumor such as melanoma, head and neck, liver or kidney cancer. Each CDR3 is given with its conserved first and last residue. Fields, in order: CDR3 protein, CDR3 DNA, V gene, D gene, J gene. A D gene is named only where the DNA matches it firmly.

CDR3aa: CASSGFGTEAFF; CDR3nt: TGCGCCAGCAGTGGTTTCGGCACTGAAGCTTTCTTT; v_gene: TRBV10-1; d_gene: -; j_gene: TRBJ1-1
CDR3aa: CATSRKGSMDYGYTF; CDR3nt: TGTGCCACTTCGAGGAAGGGGTCGATGGACTATGGCTACACCTTC; v_gene: TRBV19; d_gene: -; j_gene: TRBJ1-2
CDR3aa: CASSLPSGGNTEAFF; CDR3nt: TGTGCCAGCAGTCTCCCCTCGGGAGGGAACACTGAAGCTTTCTTT; v_gene: TRBV28; d_gene: -; j_gene: TRBJ1-1
CDR3aa: CASSLLLRYTDTQYF; CDR3nt: TGTGCCAGCAGTTTATTATTGCGCTACACAGATACGCAGTATTTT; v_gene: TRBV28; d_gene: -; j_gene: TRBJ2-3
CDR3aa: CSGGPGTHYNEQFF; CDR3nt: TGCAGCGGAGGACCCGGGACCCACTACAATGAGCAGTTCTTC; v_gene: TRBV29-1; d_gene: -; j_gene: TRBJ2-1
CDR3aa: CASSPLGVSSYNEQFF; CDR3nt: TGTGCCAGCAGCCCCCTAGGGGTCAGCTCCTACAATGAGCAGTTCTTC; v_gene: TRBV7-3; d_gene: -; j_gene: TRBJ2-1
CDR3aa: CASSLSGEHTEAFF; CDR3nt: TGTGCCAGCAGTTTATCAGGAGAGCACACTGAAGCTTTCTTT; v_gene: TRBV28; d_gene: -; j_gene: TRBJ1-1
CDR3aa: CASAGSTGELFF; CDR3nt: TGTGCCAGCGCAGGAAGCACCGGGGAGCTGTTTTTT; v_gene: TRBV11-3; d_gene: -; j_gene: TRBJ2-2
CDR3aa: CASSLALGVGTDTQYF; CDR3nt: TGTGCCAGCAGTTTAGCTTTGGGCGTAGGCACAGATACGCAGTATTTT; v_gene: TRBV28; d_gene: -; j_gene: TRBJ2-3
CDR3aa: CASRSGSVKAEQFF; CDR3nt: TGCGCCAGCAGGAGCGGGAGCGTTAAGGCTGAGCAGTTCTTC; v_gene: TRBV10-2; d_gene: TRBD2; j_gene: TRBJ2-1
CDR3aa: CASSSGPGTGDNEQFF; CDR3nt: TGCGCCAGCAGCTCCGGACCCGGGACAGGGGACAATGAGCAGTTCTTC; v_gene: TRBV5-1; d_gene: TRBD1; j_gene: TRBJ2-1
CDR3aa: CASRTGGAGGYTF; CDR3nt: TGTGCCAGCAGGACAGGGGGCGCGGGTGGCTACACCTTC; v_gene: TRBV6-1; d_gene: TRBD1; j_gene: TRBJ1-2
CDR3aa: CASSFDAGFYEQYF; CDR3nt: TGCGCCAGCAGCTTTGACGCGGGGTTTTACGAGCAGTACTTC; v_gene: TRBV5-1; d_gene: -; j_gene: TRBJ2-7
CDR3aa: CASSLWGKGVDEQYF; CDR3nt: TGCGCCAGCAGCTTGTGGGGTAAGGGGGTAGACGAGCAGTACTTC; v_gene: TRBV5-1; d_gene: -; j_gene: TRBJ2-7
CDR3aa: CASSLGLGSTYEQYF; CDR3nt: TGCGCCAGCAGCTTGGGGTTGGGCTCAACCTACGAGCAGTACTTC; v_gene: TRBV5-1; d_gene: -; j_gene: TRBJ2-7
CDR3aa: CASTTHVRGNYGYTF; CDR3nt: TGTGCCAGTACTACCCATGTGAGGGGCAACTATGGCTACACCTTC; v_gene: TRBV19; d_gene: -; j_gene: TRBJ1-2
CDR3aa: CASSPSGGSDTQYF; CDR3nt: TGTGCCAGCAGCCCTAGCGGGGGGTCTGATACGCAGTATTTT; v_gene: TRBV7-9; d_gene: TRBD2; j_gene: TRBJ2-3
CDR3aa: CASSFSPTGWQPQHF; CDR3nt: TGTGCCAGCAGTTTTTCCCCGACAGGGTGGCAGCCCCAGCATTTT; v_gene: TRBV28; d_gene: TRBD1; j_gene: TRBJ1-5
CDR3aa: CASSTGQGSLNTEAFF; CDR3nt: TGCGCCAGCAGCACAGGACAGGGGTCCCTGAACACTGAAGCTTTCTTT; v_gene: TRBV5-1; d_gene: TRBD1; j_gene: TRBJ1-1
CDR3aa: CASKRQGKATEAFF; CDR3nt: TGTGCCAGTAAAAGGCAGGGAAAAGCCACTGAAGCTTTCTTT; v_gene: TRBV19; d_gene: -; j_gene: TRBJ1-1